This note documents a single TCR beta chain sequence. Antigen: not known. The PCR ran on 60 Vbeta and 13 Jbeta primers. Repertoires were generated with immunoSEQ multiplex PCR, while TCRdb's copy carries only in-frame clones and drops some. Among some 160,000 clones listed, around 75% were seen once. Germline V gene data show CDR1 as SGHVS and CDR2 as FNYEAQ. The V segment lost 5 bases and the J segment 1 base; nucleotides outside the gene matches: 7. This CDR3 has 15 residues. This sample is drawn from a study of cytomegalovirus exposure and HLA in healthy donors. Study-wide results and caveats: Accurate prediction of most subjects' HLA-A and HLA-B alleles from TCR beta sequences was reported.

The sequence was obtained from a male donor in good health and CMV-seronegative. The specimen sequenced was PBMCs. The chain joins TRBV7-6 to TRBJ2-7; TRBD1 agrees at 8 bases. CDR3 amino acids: CASSPRTGTSYEQYF. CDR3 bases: TGTGCCAGCAGCCCCAGGACAGGGACATCCTACGAGCAGTACTTC.